The rows below give T cell receptor beta chains drawn from one sample of a study of T cell responses to AZD1222 COVID-19 vaccine. Profiling relied on immunoSEQ multiplex PCR, and the TCRdb table lists in-frame clones only, not all of them. This sample has 150,000 to 250,000 clones, with around 93% found just once. Here the sequenced sample was peripheral blood, taken 28 days after the second AZD1222 dose. These receptors were taken from an adult who received the AZD1222 COVID-19 vaccine. The CDR3 runs from the conserved cysteine through the conserved F or W.

V gene	J gene	CDR3 protein
TRBV7-8	TRBJ1-5	CASRGSYNQPQHF
TRBV7-9	TRBJ1-2	CASSLRQGARGYTF
TRBV4-1	TRBJ1-6	CASSQGRARLPNSPLHF
TRBV5-1	TRBJ1-3	CASSPYTTSGNTIYF
TRBV7-9	TRBJ1-2	CASRLNRDGYTF
TRBV4-3	TRBJ1-5	CASSQVINQPQHF
TRBV29-1	TRBJ2-2	CSMRTGPGELFF
TRBV7-2	TRBJ1-5	CASSPRQGGQPQHF
TRBV11-2	TRBJ1-4	CASSASGRNNEKLFF
TRBV7-9	TRBJ1-2	CASSFGLDSNYGYTF
TRBV19	TRBJ1-2	CASSIPYRQGKSNYGYTF
TRBV5-6	TRBJ1-5	CASSLRGYSNQPQHF
TRBV7-9	TRBJ1-4	CASSLGGTSEKLFF
TRBV7-9	TRBJ1-3	CASRQSSGNTIYF
TRBV5-1	TRBJ2-3	CASSTRLVDTQYF
TRBV30	TRBJ1-1	CAWRPPGTGGTEAFF
TRBV10-3	TRBJ2-2	CAISELDRGPGELFF
TRBV6-2/TRBV6-3	TRBJ1-6	CASSYSTERGTGNSPLHF
TRBV6-2/TRBV6-3	TRBJ1-4	CASSSDLLGPLAGEKLFF
TRBV21-1	TRBJ1-2	CASSDRRGDYGYTF
TRBV19	TRBJ2-7	CASSISPGYEQYF
TRBV6-5	TRBJ2-7	CASRGQGGYEQYF
TRBV6-5	TRBJ1-4	CATAVNEKLFF
TRBV19	TRBJ1-5	CASSPQGGESNQPQHF
TRBV11-3	TRBJ2-7	CASSPGTASSGEQYF
TRBV2	TRBJ2-2	CASEIGSGELFF